The sequence of this TCR beta chain was determined in a study of blood T cell repertoires in COVID-19. For the study at large: The United States, Italy and Spain were the sources of the acute and convalescent COVID-19 samples.

V was pared by 6 bases and J by 4 bases, with 8 bases of the junction left unmatched. Germline CDR1 and CDR2: MNHEY and SMNVEV (reference sequence). This CDR3 has 16 amino acids. The assay was immunoSEQ multiplex PCR, and TCRdb's table has in-frame clones only and misses some. The table lists around 140,000 clones, approximately 88% of them singletons. The chain employs TRBV27 and TRBJ1-4, with 10 bases aligning to TRBD1. The TCR comes from a woman in her forties or fifties with acute or convalescent COVID-19. The sample taken for sequencing was peripheral blood. CDR3 sequence (DNA): TGTGCCAGCAGGAGGACAGGGGGGTTCAATAATGAAAAACTGTTTTTT. Translation gives CASRRTGGFNNEKLFF.